This T cell receptor (beta chain) was sequenced for a study of memory CD4+ T cells and cytomegalovirus serostatus (dated by TCRdb to between 2018 and 2021). For context, the study as a whole: A total of about 33 healthy Belgian adults, of whom 9 were CMV seropositive and approximately 25 were CMV seronegative, were included in the cohort. To replicate a published TCR-based CMV serostatus classifier, the study sequenced CD4+ memory TCRbeta repertoires from a Belgian cohort whose cytomegalovirus serostatus was known. Overall study results and their limits: Of 164 previously reported CMV-associated TCRbeta sequences, about 72 appeared in the CD4+ memory repertoires, each in one to five individuals. Results were interpreted as suggesting that the CMV-associated TCR signature is largely present in the CD4+ memory repertoire. Unlike the original study, which covered naive and memory CD4+ and CD8+ populations, the Belgian study sequenced only CD4+CD45RO+ memory cells. On the Belgian cohort, the classifier based on the original framework reached a median bootstrapped AUC of 0.95, with a 95% CI of 0.76-1.00. For CMV serostatus prediction, a median bootstrapped AUC of about 0.96 was reached with the original framework, and a median bootstrapped AUC of approximately 0.92 was reached with a US-trained random forest.

Turning to this clone: Its antigen remains undetermined. It has no much larger one-base neighbor in the sample; base qualities were not kept. Other DNA sequences of this sample code for an identical CDR3.

The CDR3 sequence holds 14 residues, the cysteine and phenylalanine included. The DNA shown is the 42-base CDR3, in frame from base 1. Trimming takes 5 bases from V and 2 bases from J, and the germline ends sit 12 bases apart. The germline V gene yields SGHAT for CDR1 and FQNNGV for CDR2. Genomic DNA was extracted from sorted cells with the Quick-DNA Microprep Kit. Amplification of TCRbeta DNA was done with the immunoSEQ hsTCRbeta kit, following the protocol from the manufacturer. An Illumina MiSeq instrument was used to sequence the TCRbeta libraries. Per the source publication's procedure: Following removal of out-of-frame sequences, 2 million to 2.5 million distinct TCRbeta sequences were retained, with an average of roughly 62,000 per individual. Each individual was scored according to the count of 164 previously reported CMV-associated TCRbeta sequences and the total productive distinct TCRbeta count. A beta-binomial model was reimplemented in Python, and scikit-learn random forests with default parameters were trained on US cohort data. Classifier performance on the Belgian cohort was summarized as median AUC with percentile confidence intervals calculated over 10,000 bootstrap iterations. What TCRdb holds here is the immuneACCESS table cut down to in-frame rearrangements. Part of the clones is not present; checked against another copy, under half of the missing clones reflect an unresolved V gene, and the others are unexplained. V, J and clone size reflect that table, while D and trimming were determined from the DNA. This sample holds tens of thousands of clones; 60% to 85% were observed only once. The ten largest clones represent around 0.6% of the sample.

A FACSAria II was used to sort memory CD4+ T cells, defined as single viable CD3+CD4+CD8-CD45RO+ cells. CMV serostatus was determined using a Roche Elecsys assay that detects serum IgG against CMV pp150, pp28, p38 and p52. After the samples were thawed, total CD4+ T cells were enriched through positive selection using CD4 magnetic microbeads. The samples came from a separate study whose specific focus was interrogating the CD4+ T cell memory repertoire. Peripheral blood mononuclear cells were isolated and cryopreserved following standard operating procedures; serum was stored at -80 °C. The staining used CD3-PerCP (BW264/56), CD4-APC (RPA-T4), CD45RO-PE (UCHT1) and CD8-Pacific Orange (3B5) antibodies, and Sytox blue was used to exclude non-viable cells.

The chain was built from TRBV11-2 and TRBJ2-5, with the D call perhaps TRBD1 or TRBD2, as 5 bases match in each case. The receptor comes from an adult in good health and CMV-seronegative. Specimen: memory CD4+ T cells from blood. The nucleotide sequence is TGTGCCAGCAGCCGGGGCGCAGGGCAAGAGACCCAGTACTTC. This yields the protein CASSRGAGQETQYF.